These 23 T cell receptor beta chains originate from one sample sequenced in a study of blood T cell repertoires in COVID-19. Sequenced by immunoSEQ multiplex PCR; TCRdb stores in-frame clones only, minus some. The repertoire includes roughly 360,000 clones, roughly 88% of them detected once, and 0.95% to 1% sits in the top ten. What was sequenced was PBMCs or T cells enriched from blood (not recorded which). The source of these receptors is a woman in her 30s with acute COVID-19.

The gene calls are TRBV4-1 and TRBJ2-2, with D possibly matching TRBD2 (5 bases). CDR1 and CDR2 (germline): MGHRA, YSYEKL. This CDR3 has 16 residues. The V end was cut by 0 bases, the J end by 5 bases, with 13 bases between. In DNA, the CDR3 is TGCGCCAGCAGCCAAGATATCGGGAATAAAACCGGGGAGCTGTTTTTT. Translated, it gives CASSQDIGNKTGELFF.

About this clone itself: Other nucleotide sequences in the sample specify the same CDR3. J is TRBJ2-7 and V is TRBV20-1; 10 bases are a match to TRBD1. The CDR3 extends over 11 amino acids. V trimming: 6 bases; J trimming: 4 bases; junction bases outside the gene matches: 0. The germline V gene has CDR1 DFQATT and CDR2 SNEGSKA (reference sequence). CDR3 protein: CSAGQGYEQYF. The DNA of the CDR3 is TGCAGTGCGGGACAGGGGTACGAGCAGTACTTC.

The chain carries TRBV19 and TRBJ2-6; D is undetermined. The CDR3 runs 15 residues. V lost 3 bases and J 2 bases, leaving 8 bases between the germline ends. Germline lookup yields CDR1 LNHDA and CDR2 SQIVND (reference sequence). The CDR3 coding sequence is TGTGCCAGTAGTATTCACACCCCTGGGGCCAACGTCCTGACTTTC. It codes for CASSIHTPGANVLTF.

The rearrangement uses TRBV6-6 and TRBJ1-2, with D perhaps matching TRBD1 (5 bases). CDR1 MNHNY and CDR2 SVGAGI come from the germline V gene (reference sequence). The CDR3 is 13 residues long. V was clipped by 6 bases and J by 3 bases, with 11 bases between them. The CDR3 region has the DNA TGTGCCAGCAGGGATCAGGGTGACTATGGCTACACCTTC. The encoded protein is CASRDQGDYGYTF.

The CDR3 here is CATRGQGSGNQPQHF. CDR3 in DNA: TGTGCCACCAGGGGACAGGGTTCGGGAAATCAGCCCCAGCATTTT. This sequence joins TRBV24-1 and TRBJ1-5, with TRBD1 identical over 9 bases. CDR1 and CDR2 (germline): KGHDR, SFDVKD. After removal of 7 bases from V and 4 bases from J, the junction contained 7 bases not matched to a gene. The CDR3 contains 15 residues.

In its sample, this clone was seen once. The chain combines TRBV15 with TRBJ2-2; tentative D call: TRBD1 (6 bases). Germline V gene sequence: CDR1 LNHNV, CDR2 YYDKDF (reference sequence). V was shortened by 0 bases and J by 4 bases, with 15 bases between the two germline ends. This CDR3 comprises 17 residues. CDR3 sequence: CATSRDSVRGRTGELFF. In nucleotides, the CDR3 is TGTGCCACCAGCAGAGATTCCGTCAGGGGACGCACCGGGGAGCTGTTTTTT.

This sequence joins TRBV2 and TRBJ1-1, with 8 bases fitting TRBD1. This CDR3 region has 13 residues. V lost 8 bases to trimming and J lost 1 base; unmatched junction nucleotides: 3. Germline lookup yields CDR1 SNHLY and CDR2 FYNNEI. The CDR3 spells CASAQGGNTEAFF. The CDR3, as DNA: TGTGCCAGCGCACAGGGGGGGAACACTGAAGCTTTCTTT.

The rearrangement uses TRBV4-3 and TRBJ1-1; D is possibly TRBD1 (6 bases). There are 14 residues in the CDR3. Germline V gene lookup returns CDR1 LGHNA and CDR2 YSLEER. V gave up 4 bases and J gave up 0 bases, with 9 bases separating them. In DNA form, the CDR3 reads TGCGCCAGCAGCCGGGGACACATGAACACTGAAGCTTTCTTT. Translation: CASSRGHMNTEAFF.

V usage is TRBV7-8 and J usage is TRBJ1-3, with a possible D match to TRBD1 (5 bases). Trimming left V 7 bases short and J 1 base short, with 11 bases between. This CDR3 spans 14 amino acids. Germline-derived CDR1 and CDR2 are SGHVS and FQNEAQ. CDR3 loop: CASKLGGSGNTIYF. The CDR3 DNA sequence: TGTGCCAGCAAGCTCGGGGGTTCTGGAAACACCATATATTTT.

This clone was detected only a few times. The V call is TRBV19, the J call TRBJ2-7; weak D call: TRBD2 (6 bases). Per the germline V gene, CDR1 is LNHDA and CDR2 is SQIVND (reference sequence). Trimming removed 6 bases from V and 2 bases from J, with 14 bases in between. The CDR3 runs to 14 residues. The CDR3 reads CASSTRGKTYEQYF. The CDR3, as DNA: TGTGCCAGTAGCACCCGGGGGAAGACCTACGAGCAGTACTTC.

This chain links TRBV6-5 with TRBJ1-2; the match to TRBD1 covers 11 bases. The germline CDR1 and CDR2 sequences are MNHEY and SVGAGI. The V and J ends lost 6 bases and 4 bases, in that order; junction bases with no gene match: 4. The CDR3 has 14 residues. For the CDR3, the DNA is TGTGCCAGCAGGGGGACAGGGGGAGTCTATGGCTACACCTTC. Amino acids: CASRGTGGVYGYTF.

The sample holds one count of this clone. The chain couples TRBV3-1 (or the pseudogene TRBV3-2) to TRBJ1-5, with D hard to call. Deletions cut 0 bases from V and 7 bases from J, with 7 bases between. The germline gives CDR1 LGHDT, CDR2 YNNKEL (reference sequence). The CDR3 covers 13 residues. The CDR3 DNA is TGTGCCAGCAGCCAAGATGCTAGGCAGCCCCAGCATTTT. Its protein product is CASSQDARQPQHF.

The gene calls are TRBV6-1 and TRBJ1-2, with D perhaps matching TRBD1 (6 bases). The germline V gene has CDR1 MNHNS and CDR2 SASEGT. V was pared by 6 bases and J by 8 bases, with 16 bases between. CDR3 size: 13 residues. The CDR3 sequence is CASSAGTQFGYTF. The DNA of the CDR3 is TGTGCCAGCAGCGCCGGGACACAATTCGGCTACACCTTC.

This clone was observed once. This rearrangement joins TRBV14 to TRBJ1-6, with D perhaps matching TRBD1 (5 bases). The V gene's germline CDR1 is SGHDN and CDR2 FVKESK. The CDR3 consists of 13 residues. The V and J ends lost 1 base and 11 bases respectively, with 9 bases between them. CDR3 amino acids: CASSQGQLTPLHF. CDR3 sequence (DNA): TGTGCCAGCAGCCAAGGACAGTTGACACCCCTCCACTTT.

The V and J genes are TRBV30 and TRBJ1-1, with 7 bases aligning to TRBD1. This CDR3 is built from 16 residues. Trimming at V came to 4 bases and at J to 3 bases, leaving 14 bases not matched to a gene. Looked up from germline, CDR1 is GTSNPN and CDR2 is SVGIG (reference sequence). The chain's CDR3 is CAWTPGQRLKDTEAFF. As DNA, the CDR3 is TGTGCCTGGACACCGGGACAGCGCCTAAAGGACACTGAAGCTTTCTTT.

The chain employs TRBV12-5 and TRBJ1-5, with 7 bases lining up with TRBD1. The V segment lost 7 bases and the J segment 10 bases; nucleotides outside the gene matches: 13. CDR3 length equals 14 residues. Germline values: CDR1 LGHNT, CDR2 FRNRAP. The CDR3 reads CASEREGARGPQHF. The CDR3 DNA sequence: TGTGCTAGTGAACGCGAGGGGGCGCGCGGCCCCCAGCATTTT.

Remarks on this clone: The sample holds other DNA sequences that translate to the same CDR3. The chain has TRBV5-4 and TRBJ2-1, with a weak D call TRBD1 (5 bases). Trimming shortened V by 2 bases and J by 3 bases, and 6 bases separated the two germline ends. The V gene's germline CDR1 is SGHNT and CDR2 YYREEE (reference sequence). The length of the CDR3 is 13 residues. Here the CDR3 reads CASSLDSYNEQFF. The DNA of the CDR3 is TGTGCCAGCAGCTTAGACAGCTACAATGAGCAGTTCTTC.

The CDR3 protein is CASSPGYGYTF. The CDR3 bases are TGTGCCAGCAGTCCCGGCTATGGCTACACCTTC. The chain combines TRBV7-6 with TRBJ1-2; D is unclear. The CDR3 totals 11 residues. The V end lost 6 bases, the J end lost 4 bases, and 6 bases lay between the germline ends. In germline, CDR1 is SGHVS, CDR2 FNYEAQ.

The V gene is TRBV7-9, the J gene TRBJ2-7; D possibly corresponds to TRBD1 (7 bases). V was clipped by 7 bases and J by 0 bases, with 16 bases between them. This CDR3 is built from 15 residues. CDR1 and CDR2 from the germline V gene are SEHNR and FQNEAQ (reference sequence). The DNA for the CDR3 is TGTGCCAGCAACTCGGCGGGACAGACCTCCTACGAGCAGTACTTC. Protein product: CASNSAGQTSYEQYF.

The V gene is TRBV6-5, the J gene TRBJ1-1; D gene unclear. Trimming left V 7 bases short and J 1 base short, with 10 bases between. The germline V gene encodes CDR1 MNHEY and CDR2 SVGAGI. CDR3 size: 13 residues. The CDR3 DNA reads TGTGCCAGCAATACTAACAAGAACACTGAAGCTTTCTTT. It is translated as CASNTNKNTEAFF.

This clone was found a few times. V usage is TRBV30 and J usage is TRBJ2-7; no definite D call. Deletions cut 7 bases from V and 4 bases from J, with 17 bases between. Germline V gives CDR1 GTSNPN, CDR2 SVGIG (reference sequence). CDR3 length: 13 residues. Here the CDR3 DNA reads TGTGCCTTTTCCCCCCAGAATGTATACGAGCAGTACTTC. Translated, it gives CAFSPQNVYEQYF.

In this sample, this clone turned up once. A read error may account for a junction end that differs from germline. The chain has TRBV2 and TRBJ1-2; possibly TRBD1 for D (5 bases). The CDR3 runs to 15 residues. The germline V gene has CDR1 SNHLY and CDR2 FYNNEI. Here the CDR3 reads CASREVGTVAGGYTF. The CDR3 nucleotides read TGTGCCAGCAGGGAAGTCGGGACGGTGGCGGGGGGCTACACCTTC.

The chain combines TRBV5-1 with TRBJ2-3; 9 nucleotides align to TRBD2. Per the germline V gene, CDR1 is SGHRS and CDR2 is YFSETQ. The CDR3 spans 14 residues. With 5 bases clipped from V and 4 bases from J, the junction kept 5 bases outside the gene matches. The CDR3, as DNA: TGCGCCAGCAGTCGCGGGGGGGCGTCAGATACGCAGTATTTT. As protein: CASSRGGASDTQYF.